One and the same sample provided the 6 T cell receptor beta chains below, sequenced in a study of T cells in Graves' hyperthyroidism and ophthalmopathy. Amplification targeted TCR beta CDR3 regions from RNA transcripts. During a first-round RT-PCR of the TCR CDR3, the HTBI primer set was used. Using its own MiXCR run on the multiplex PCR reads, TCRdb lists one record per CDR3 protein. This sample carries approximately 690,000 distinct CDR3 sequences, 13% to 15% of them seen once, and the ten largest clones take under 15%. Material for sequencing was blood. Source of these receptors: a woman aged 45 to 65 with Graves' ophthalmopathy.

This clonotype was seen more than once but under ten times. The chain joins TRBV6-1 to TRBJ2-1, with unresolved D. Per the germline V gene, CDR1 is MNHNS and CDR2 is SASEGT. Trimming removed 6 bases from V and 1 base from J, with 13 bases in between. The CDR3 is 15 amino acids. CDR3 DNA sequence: TGTGCCAGCAGCAGTCGACTGGAATCCTACAATGAGCAGTTCTTC. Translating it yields CASSSRLESYNEQFF.

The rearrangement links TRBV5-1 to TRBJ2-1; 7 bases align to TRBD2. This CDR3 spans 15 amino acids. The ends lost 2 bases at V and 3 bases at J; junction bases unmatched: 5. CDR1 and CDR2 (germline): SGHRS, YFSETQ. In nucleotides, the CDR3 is TGCGCCAGCAGCTTCGCCGGGACTAACTACAATGAGCAGTTCTTC. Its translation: CASSFAGTNYNEQFF.

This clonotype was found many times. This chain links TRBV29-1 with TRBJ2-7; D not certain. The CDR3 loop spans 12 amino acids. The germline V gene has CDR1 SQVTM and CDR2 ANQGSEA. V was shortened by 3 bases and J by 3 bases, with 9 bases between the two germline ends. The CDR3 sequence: CSVEARIYEQYF. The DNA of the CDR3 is TGCAGCGTTGAGGCCAGAATCTACGAGCAGTACTTC.

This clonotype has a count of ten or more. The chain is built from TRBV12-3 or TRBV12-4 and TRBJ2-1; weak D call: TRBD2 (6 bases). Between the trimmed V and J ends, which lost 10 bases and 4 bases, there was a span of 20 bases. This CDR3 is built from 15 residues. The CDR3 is CANKRLVIRYNEQFF. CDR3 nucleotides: TGTGCCAACAAAAGACTAGTTATCCGTTACAATGAGCAGTTCTTC.

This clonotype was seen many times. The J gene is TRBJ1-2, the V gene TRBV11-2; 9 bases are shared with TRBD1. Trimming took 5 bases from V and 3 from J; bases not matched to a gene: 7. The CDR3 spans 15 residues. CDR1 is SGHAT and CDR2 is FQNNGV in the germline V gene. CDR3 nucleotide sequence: TGTGCCAGCAGCCCAACCGGGACAGGGTACTATGGCTACACCTTC. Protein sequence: CASSPTGTGYYGYTF.

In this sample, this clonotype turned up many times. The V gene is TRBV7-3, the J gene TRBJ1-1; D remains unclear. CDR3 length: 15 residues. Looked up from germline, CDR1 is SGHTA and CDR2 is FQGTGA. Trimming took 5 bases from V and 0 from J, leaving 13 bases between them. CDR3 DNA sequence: TGTGCCAGCAGCGAGGACGGAAGATTGAACACTGAAGCTTTCTTT. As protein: CASSEDGRLNTEAFF. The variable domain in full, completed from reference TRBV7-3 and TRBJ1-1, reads GAGVSQTPSNKVTEKGKYVELRCDPISGHTALYWYRQSLGQGPEFLIYFQGTGAADDSGLPNDRFFAVRPEGSVSTLKIQRTERGDSAVYLCASSEDGRLNTEAFFGQGTRLTVV.